The clone carrying this T cell receptor (beta chain) was observed many times. Antigen unknown. This record belongs to a study of T-cell reconstitution after alpha-beta-depleted transplantation in children. Whole-study findings and limits: Newly produced T cells mostly provided counts and TCRbeta diversity after one year, as hyperexpanded clones declined. Surviving recipient T cells and thymic progenitors accounted for the high day-60 TCRbeta diversity observed in some patients. About two months after transplant, alpha-beta T cells reportedly came from several hundred expanded graft clones.

TCRbeta library preparation incorporated unique molecular identifiers. TCRdb re-derived calls from the PCR reads in MiXCR, one entry per CDR3 protein. The table records 120,000 to 150,000 distinct CDR3 sequences, 8.8% of them present only once. V lost 6 bases, J lost 0 bases, and 10 bases lay in between. This CDR3 has 14 amino acids. Germline CDR1 SGHVS, CDR2 FNYEAQ. The sample in question was PBMCs, mostly from graft donor cells, obtained 180 days after TCRalphabeta/CD19-depleted stem cell transplant. This chain connects TRBV7-6 to TRBJ2-3, with D possibly TRBD1 on 6 matching bases. The receptor comes from a female patient between 2 and 10 years old who had a stem cell transplant for congenital amegakaryocytic thrombocytopenia, so the T cells may come from the graft donor. The CDR3 protein is CASRVGHSTDTQYF. CDR3 in DNA: TGTGCCAGCAGGGTGGGACATAGCACAGATACGCAGTATTTT.